A single sample is the source of the 18 T cell receptor beta chains below, sequenced in a study of blood T cell repertoires in COVID-19. Profiling relied on immunoSEQ multiplex PCR, and the TCRdb table lists in-frame clones only, not all of them. This table has tens of thousands of clones, 88% appearing once. Sequenced input: peripheral blood. Receptors originate from a man between 60 and 70 years old with active COVID-19.

The rearrangement links TRBV7-8 to TRBJ2-7; TRBD2 matches at 9 bases. This CDR3 is 17 amino acids long. Germline CDR1 is SGHVS and CDR2 is FQNEAQ. V was clipped by 0 bases and J by 2 bases; unmatched bases: 8. CDR3 sequence: CASSLAPPSGNPYEQYF. CDR3 coding DNA: TGTGCCAGCAGCTTAGCTCCACCTAGCGGGAACCCCTACGAGCAGTACTTC.

V gene TRBV30 combines with J gene TRBJ1-3; D unclear. The CDR3 sequence is 13 residues long. Looked up from germline, CDR1 is GTSNPN and CDR2 is SVGIG (reference sequence). The germline V and J ends were trimmed by 4 bases and 4 bases, with 11 bases remaining between them. CDR3 sequence: CAWNAVLGNTIYF. For the CDR3, the DNA is TGTGCCTGGAATGCGGTTTTGGGAAACACCATATATTTT.

This rearrangement joins TRBV2 to TRBJ2-7; 10 nucleotides align to TRBD1. Germline V lookup: CDR1 SNHLY, CDR2 FYNNEI. The ends lost 10 bases at V and 3 bases at J; junction bases unmatched: 6. The CDR3 has 13 amino acids. The CDR3 DNA reads TGTGCCATCGGGACAGGGGTCTTCTACGAGCAGTACTTC. Protein sequence: CAIGTGVFYEQYF.

This clone was observed a single time. The V gene is TRBV19, the J gene TRBJ2-2, with D unresolved. Trimming pared 8 bases from V and 6 bases from J, leaving 19 bases between. The CDR3 contains 15 residues. Germline CDR1 is LNHDA and CDR2 is SQIVND (reference sequence). The DNA of the CDR3 is TGTGCCAGTGAGCTCGGAGTAGCATGGTCCGGGGAGCTGTTTTTT. Protein product: CASELGVAWSGELFF.

The chain combines TRBV18 with TRBJ2-7; 10 bases fit TRBD1. In germline, CDR1 is KGHSH, CDR2 LQKENI. Unmatched junction bases numbered 4, after V lost 2 bases and J lost 3 bases. The CDR3 runs to 15 residues. The CDR3 is CASSPGTGAGYEQYF. The CDR3 DNA is TGTGCCAGCTCACCAGGGACAGGGGCGGGCTACGAGCAGTACTTC.

The V and J genes are TRBV4-1 and TRBJ2-1, with 8 bases identical to TRBD2. From germline, CDR1 is MGHRA and CDR2 YSYEKL. The CDR3 is 16 residues long. Trimming removed 0 bases from V and 5 bases from J; junction bases left unmatched: 6. The chain's CDR3 is CASSQDGTRRDNEQFF. DNA for the CDR3: TGCGCCAGCAGCCAAGACGGGACTAGACGAGACAATGAGCAGTTCTTC.

The chain employs TRBV6-5 and TRBJ1-3, with D perhaps TRBD1 (5 bases). CDR3 length: 16 residues. Between the trimmed V and J ends, which lost 6 bases and 2 bases, there was a span of 17 bases. Germline V lookup: CDR1 MNHEY, CDR2 SVGAGI. CDR3 residues: CASSYGGASAGNTIYF. CDR3 in DNA: TGTGCCAGCAGCTACGGAGGGGCATCCGCTGGAAACACCATATATTTT.

The rearrangement uses TRBV19 and TRBJ2-3; a possible D gene is TRBD2 (6 bases). Germline CDR1 is LNHDA and CDR2 is SQIVND (reference sequence). Deletions cut 3 bases from V and 5 bases from J, with 21 bases between. This CDR3 spans 17 amino acids. The chain's CDR3 is CASSIPATSLRGDTQYF. The DNA of the CDR3 is TGTGCCAGTAGTATCCCGGCGACTAGTCTGCGGGGAGATACGCAGTATTTT.

The chain carries TRBV4-2 and TRBJ2-4, with 7 positions matching TRBD2. The V and J ends lost 4 bases and 9 bases, in that order; junction bases with no gene match: 3. Germline V gene sequence: CDR1 LGHNA, CDR2 YNFKEQ. The CDR3 is 12 amino acids. The CDR3 here is CASSPPGGIQYF. The DNA of the CDR3 is TGTGCCAGCAGCCCACCGGGAGGCATTCAGTACTTC.

The genes are TRBV19 and TRBJ2-4, with 13 bases that match TRBD2. Per the germline V gene, CDR1 is LNHDA and CDR2 is SQIVND (reference sequence). The CDR3 runs 18 residues. The junction had 7 bases not matched to a gene; V was cut back by 5 bases and J by 0 bases. CDR3 DNA sequence: TGTGCCAGTAGTCCGGGACTAGCGGGAAAGCTAGCCAAAAACATTCAGTACTTC. It yields the protein CASSPGLAGKLAKNIQYF.

The V call is TRBV19, the J call TRBJ2-5; 10 bases match TRBD2. The J segment lost 4 bases and the V segment lost 4 bases, leaving 9 bases of the junction unmatched. Germline V gene lookup returns CDR1 LNHDA and CDR2 SQIVND (reference sequence). This CDR3 has 16 amino acids. Written as DNA, the CDR3 is TGTGCCAGTAGTACGTCTCGGCTAGCGGGAGCAGAGACCCAGTACTTC. It yields the protein CASSTSRLAGAETQYF.

The chain is built from TRBV19 and TRBJ1-1; D may be TRBD1 (6 bases). V lost 7 bases and J 6 bases, leaving 21 bases between the germline ends. CDR1 LNHDA and CDR2 SQIVND come from the germline V gene (reference sequence). The CDR3 length is 15 residues. The CDR3, as DNA: TGTGCCAGTATTGGGAGGGGGGCCCGGCGGTCTGAAGCTTTCTTT. Translating gives CASIGRGARRSEAFF.

The chain combines TRBV4-1 with TRBJ1-1; the match to TRBD1 covers 8 bases. The CDR3 has 15 amino acids. Germline CDR1 MGHRA, CDR2 YSYEKL. The V segment lost 5 bases and the J segment 0 bases; nucleotides outside the gene matches: 5. The CDR3 sequence is CASSSSQGVNTEAFF. CDR3 nucleotides: TGCGCCAGCAGCTCATCACAGGGGGTGAACACTGAAGCTTTCTTT.

V is TRBV10-2 and J is TRBJ1-1, with D tentatively TRBD1 (6 bases). CDR1 WSHSY and CDR2 SAAADI come from the germline V gene. V lost 8 bases, J lost 0 bases, and 10 bases lay in between. The CDR3 spans 13 residues. The CDR3 sequence is CASEGQVNTEAFF. The CDR3 nucleotides are TGCGCCAGCGAGGGACAAGTGAACACTGAAGCTTTCTTT.

The chain joins TRBV21-1 to TRBJ2-3; the table's D call of TRBD2 was not tested on the DNA. TRBV21-1 is listed as a pseudogene. The CDR3 is 15 residues long. The CDR3 is CASSKVRSRTDTQYF. The CDR3 nucleotides are TGTGCCAGCAGCAAAGTGCGGTCTCGCACAGATACGCAGTATTTT.

The J gene is TRBJ2-1, the V gene TRBV4-1, with 7 bases aligning to TRBD2. The CDR3 runs 14 residues. Germline V lookup: CDR1 MGHRA, CDR2 YSYEKL. V lost 3 bases, J lost 5 bases, and 4 bases stayed unmatched. DNA of the CDR3: TGCGCCAGCAGCCATGGTCTAGCGGACAATGAGCAGTTCTTC. Its translation: CASSHGLADNEQFF.

The genes are TRBV29-1 and TRBJ1-4; 7 nucleotides align to TRBD1. V lost 4 bases to trimming and J lost 8 bases; unmatched junction nucleotides: 7. CDR1 and CDR2 (germline): SQVTM, ANQGSEA. The CDR3 runs 13 residues. For the CDR3, the DNA is TGCAGCGTTGGGAAGGGGGCTTACGAAAAACTGTTTTTT. Its translation is CSVGKGAYEKLFF.

The gene calls are TRBV4-1 and TRBJ2-7; TRBD2 matches at 7 bases. Germline values: CDR1 MGHRA, CDR2 YSYEKL. CDR3 length equals 14 residues. Trimming took 1 base from V and 0 from J; bases not matched to a gene: 0. CDR3 region: CASSQGLASYEQYF. The CDR3 DNA sequence: TGCGCCAGCAGCCAAGGACTAGCCTCCTACGAGCAGTACTTC.